The entry that follows covers one TCR beta chain sequence. Its antigen is not identified. The data were taken from a study of PD-1 blockade in mismatch repair-deficient tumors. The TCR-sequenced patients were three responders to pembrolizumab. This table comes from immunoSEQ multiplex PCR, and its TCRdb copy is limited to in-frame clones, with some not included. The sample includes tens of thousands of clones, about 80% seen only once; the top ten take around 3.4%. Findings and limits, study-wide: Rapid post-treatment expansion, then contraction, generally preceding radiologic response, marked tumor-resident clones.

There are 14 residues in the CDR3. Germline V lookup: CDR1 MNHNY, CDR2 SVGAGI (reference sequence). V lost 0 bases and J 8 bases, leaving 11 bases between the germline ends. This chain connects TRBV6-6 to TRBJ2-1, with D uncertain. Sample: peripheral blood, taken 4 weeks after starting pembrolizumab. The sequence was collected from an adult with mismatch repair-deficient cancer. This chain's CDR3 is CASSYSSHVDEQFF. The CDR3 DNA reads as TGTGCCAGCAGTTACTCTTCTCACGTCGATGAGCAGTTCTTC.